These 10 T cell receptor beta chains came from one sample sequenced in a study of cytomegalovirus exposure and HLA in healthy donors. Researchers ran the PCR with 60 Vbeta and 13 Jbeta primers. Profiled with immunoSEQ multiplex PCR; TCRdb holds only in-frame clones, not every one. The sample yields around 200,000 clones, approximately 80% seen once. The specimen was PBMCs. These receptors were taken from a girl aged 10 to 17 in good health and CMV-seronegative.

The V call is TRBV30, the J call TRBJ2-3, with TRBD2 as a possible D gene (6 bases). The CDR3 length is 15 residues. Germline lookup yields CDR1 GTSNPN and CDR2 SVGIG (reference sequence). The ends were cut back, 2 bases at V and 6 bases at J, with 18 bases in the middle. CDR3 DNA: TGTGCCTGGAGTAGAACTAGCCTCGTACCGGATACGCAGTATTTT. This gives the protein CAWSRTSLVPDTQYF.

This clone occurred once. This sequence joins TRBV7-8 and TRBJ2-7, with TRBD1 identical over 7 bases. CDR1 and CDR2 from the germline V gene are SGHVS and FQNEAQ. The trim removed 6 bases at V and 0 bases at J, leaving 14 bases unmatched. The CDR3 has 17 residues. The CDR3 spells CASSTRGTVGPSYEQYF. CDR3 DNA: TGTGCCAGCAGTACTAGAGGGACAGTCGGTCCCTCCTACGAGCAGTACTTC. Complete variable domain (other parts from reference TRBV7-8 and TRBJ2-7): GAGVSQSPRYKVAKRGQDVALRCDPISGHVSLFWYQQALGQGPEFLTYFQNEAQLDKSGLPSDRFFAERPEGSVSTLKIQRTQQEDSAVYLCASSTRGTVGPSYEQYFGPGTRLTVT.

This clone has only a few counts. This sequence joins TRBV4-1 and TRBJ1-5, with TRBD1 matching 7 bases. V dropped 0 bases and J dropped 6; count of bases not matched to a gene: 5. The CDR3 is 15 amino acids. Germline lookup yields CDR1 MGHRA and CDR2 YSYEKL. Written as DNA, the CDR3 is TGCGCCAGCAGCCAAGAATTCACAGGGGCTCAGCCCCAGCATTTT. Its protein product is CASSQEFTGAQPQHF.

The chain couples TRBV7-2 to TRBJ2-5, with 12 bases identical to TRBD2. The germline V gene has CDR1 SGHTA and CDR2 FQGNSA. This CDR3 region has 16 residues. V trimming: 1 base; J trimming: 5 bases; junction bases outside the gene matches: 5. The CDR3 sequence: CASSLGPSGGEETQYF. CDR3 bases: TGTGCCAGCAGCTTAGGGCCTAGCGGGGGGGAGGAGACCCAGTACTTC.

The chain couples TRBV7-9 to TRBJ1-2; TRBD1 is a possible D gene (5 bases). The V end lost 10 bases, the J end lost 7 bases, and 16 bases lay between the germline ends. Per germline, CDR1 SEHNR and CDR2 FQNEAQ (reference sequence). The CDR3 has 12 residues. The CDR3 loop is CATSGVVGGYTF. The CDR3 DNA follows: TGTGCCACCTCGGGGGTTGTTGGTGGCTACACCTTC.

CDR3 sequence (DNA): TGTGCCAGCAGCTTAACAGAAAGTAATGAAAAACTGTTTTTT. As protein: CASSLTESNEKLFF. The chain joins TRBV7-9 to TRBJ1-4; no reliable D call. The germline V gene has CDR1 SEHNR and CDR2 FQNEAQ (reference sequence). V was trimmed by 2 bases and J by 4 bases, leaving 8 bases between them. This CDR3 comprises 14 residues.

J is TRBJ2-1 and V is TRBV7-3, with TRBD2 identical over 9 bases. The CDR3 extends over 16 amino acids. J gave up 4 bases and V 5 bases, and 9 bases lay outside the gene matches. Germline V CDR1 and CDR2: SGHTA, FQGTGA. The CDR3 nucleotides read TGTGCCAGCAGCCCGGTAGCGGGGGCGTCGTACAATGAGCAGTTCTTC. Its protein product is CASSPVAGASYNEQFF.

This sequence joins TRBV10-1 and TRBJ1-3; D gene ambiguous. CDR1 and CDR2 from the germline V gene are WNHNN and SYGVQD (reference sequence). CDR3 size: 11 residues. V shed 4 bases and J shed 12 bases, with 10 bases lying between them. The CDR3 DNA reads as TGCGCCAGCAGTGGCCCGGGAGGCATATATTTT. Encoded protein: CASSGPGGIYF.

J is TRBJ1-2 and V is TRBV28; unclear D gene. Germline V gene data show CDR1 as MDHEN and CDR2 as SYDVKM. The V end was cut by 6 bases, the J end by 1 base, with 15 bases between. The CDR3 length is 15 residues. For the CDR3, the DNA is TGTGCCAGCAGCCTCAAGCTTCTTAATAACTATGGCTACACCTTC. Translating gives CASSLKLLNNYGYTF.

The CDR3 sequence: CASSQSTYEQYF. In DNA form, the CDR3 reads TGTGCCAGCAGCCAGTCCACCTACGAGCAGTACTTC. V and J are TRBV7-9 and TRBJ2-7; D unclear. In germline, CDR1 is SEHNR, CDR2 FQNEAQ (reference sequence). CDR3 length: 12 residues. The V end lost 5 bases, the J end lost 2 bases, and 7 bases lay between the germline ends.